The clone carrying this T cell receptor beta chain was counted at least ten times. Its antigen is still unknown. The data were obtained in a study of T cells after yellow fever vaccination. TCRdb re-derived calls from the 5' RACE reads in MiXCR, one entry per CDR3 protein. The sample lists around 140,000 distinct CDR3 sequences; roughly 8.2% were seen once. In germline, CDR1 is MNHEY, CDR2 SVGAGI. V lost 2 bases and J lost 12; bases outside the gene matches: 10. The CDR3 totals 15 residues. General study results and limits: Boosting was followed by the reappearance of most primary-vaccination clones (96% CD4, around 86% CD8).

This sequence was found in a man aged 25-45 years who received the YFV17D yellow fever vaccine. J is TRBJ2-1 and V is TRBV6-5, with TRBD2 identical over 10 bases. The sample here was CD4+ T cells sorted from PBMCs, taken 5 days after the yellow fever booster vaccination. The CDR3 sequence is CASSYGSSGSGGQFF. Written as DNA, the CDR3 is TGTGCCAGCAGTTACGGGTCTAGCGGGAGTGGGGGGCAGTTCTTC.